These T cell receptor beta chains were read from a single sample in a study of OX40 agonist ivuxolimab in advanced cancers. The repertoire was sequenced with immunoSEQ multiplex PCR; TCRdb's copy has only in-frame clones and lacks some. Of approximately 81,000 clones listed, 88% were seen once; the top ten hold roughly 0.44%. The material was CD4+ or CD8+ T cells sorted from blood, obtained in a trial of the OX40 agonist ivuxolimab. The receptors were gathered from an adult with an advanced solid tumor such as melanoma, head and neck, liver or kidney cancer. Both conserved end residues are part of each CDR3.

TRBV14,TRBJ2-5,CASSPGQIQETQYF
TRBV27,TRBJ2-4,CASSFRGVLAKNIQYF
TRBV5-4,TRBJ1-1,CASSSGRDGNTEAFF
TRBV2,TRBJ1-6,CASTGGPSPLHF
TRBV7-6,TRBJ1-5,CASSRFIAGENNQPQHF
TRBV5-1,TRBJ2-7,CASSLAAGDGQYF
TRBV19,TRBJ1-2,CASARIDSGGYTF
TRBV27,TRBJ1-2,CASRPTPGQRGYTF
TRBV7-8,TRBJ1-5,CASSLEQYSNQPQHF
TRBV19,TRBJ1-1,CASTPPGWENTEAFF